The TCR beta chain described here comes from a study of control samples from healthy donors and cancer patients. TCRdb keeps only in-frame clones here, not all; method: immunoSEQ multiplex PCR. There are about 180,000 clones in the sample; 90% occur only once, and just over 1.4% lies in the top ten. This CDR3 spans 11 amino acids. V was pared by 7 bases and J by 11 bases, with 14 bases between. Germline CDR1 and CDR2: MDHEN and SYDVKM. The chain joins TRBV28 to TRBJ1-1; D gene unclear. This clonotype was sampled from a woman in her forties or fifties in good health. The material sequenced was blood. The CDR3 here is CASIAKAMAFF. The CDR3 DNA reads as TGTGCCAGCATCGCCAAGGCGATGGCTTTCTTT.